This T cell receptor (beta chain) emerged from a study of control samples from healthy donors and cancer patients. Data came from immunoSEQ multiplex PCR; TCRdb stores just in-frame clones and leaves some out. The data contain roughly 130,000 clones, roughly 92% of them singletons. Trimming stripped 4 bases from V and 6 bases from J, with 16 bases between. The germline V gene has CDR1 LNHDA and CDR2 SQIVND (reference sequence). This CDR3 is 15 amino acids long. The source material was blood. This chain connects TRBV19 to TRBJ2-1, with D maybe TRBD2 (6 bases). This TCR was recovered from a man aged 30 to 39 in good health. CDR3 amino acids: CASSRGWGLFNEQFF. The DNA of the CDR3 is TGTGCCAGTAGTAGGGGATGGGGACTTTTCAATGAGCAGTTCTTC. The full variable domain, its missing parts supplied by reference TRBV19 and TRBJ2-1, is DGGITQSPKYLFRKEGQNVTLSCEQNLNHDAMYWYRQDPGQGLRLIYYSQIVNDFQKGDIAEGYSVSREKKESFPLTVTSAQKNPTAFYLCASSRGWGLFNEQFFGPGTRLTVL.